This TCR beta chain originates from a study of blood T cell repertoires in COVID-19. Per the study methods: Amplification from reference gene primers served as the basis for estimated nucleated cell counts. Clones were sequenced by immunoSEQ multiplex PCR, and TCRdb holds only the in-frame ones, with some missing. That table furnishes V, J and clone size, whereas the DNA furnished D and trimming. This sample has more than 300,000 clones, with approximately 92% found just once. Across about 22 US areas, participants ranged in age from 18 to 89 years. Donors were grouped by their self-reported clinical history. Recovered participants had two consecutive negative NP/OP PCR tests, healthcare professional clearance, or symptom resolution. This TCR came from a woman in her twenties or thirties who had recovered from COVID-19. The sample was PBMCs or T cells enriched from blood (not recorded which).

The CDR3 reads CASSLAFGNTEAFF. As DNA, the CDR3 is TGCGCCAGCAGCTTGGCCTTCGGGAACACTGAAGCTTTCTTT. The rearrangement uses TRBV5-1 and TRBJ1-1; D unclear. Per germline, CDR1 SGHRS and CDR2 YFSETQ. With 0 bases removed from V and 1 base from J, the gap between germline ends came to 7 bases. This CDR3 comprises 14 residues.